This T cell receptor beta chain comes out of a study of cytomegalovirus exposure and HLA in healthy donors. Background on the study: Of the donors genotyped, 398 in all, about 81% fell in the Caucasian-associated ancestry cluster. Whole-study findings and limits: Sequencing likely produced, as an artifact, a cluster of highly shared sequence variants.

About this clone: The antigen is undetermined.

Amplification used 60 Vbeta primers and 13 Jbeta primers. Assay used: immunoSEQ multiplex PCR; TCRdb lists only in-frame clones, some missing. The repertoire holds about 90,000 clones, with roughly 60% as singletons. This receptor was obtained from a woman aged 45-65 years in good health and CMV-seropositive. Specimen: PBMCs.

CDR3 amino acids: CASAPGTNEKLFF. The CDR3 region has the DNA TGTGCCAGCGCACCAGGGACTAATGAAAAACTGTTTTTT. This chain uses TRBV9 with TRBJ1-4; D may be TRBD1 (5 bases). Germline V gene sequence: CDR1 SGDLS, CDR2 YYNGEE. Trimming shortened V by 7 bases and J by 2 bases, and 9 bases separated the two germline ends. The CDR3 covers 13 residues.